This note documents a single TCR beta chain sequence. These data belong to a study of glioma-infiltrating T cells after dendritic cell vaccination. Overall study context: Glioblastoma patients came from Phase I and II dendritic cell vaccination trials. Patients received autologous tumor lysate-pulsed dendritic cell vaccination between 2003 and 2012.

Clones were sequenced by immunoSEQ multiplex PCR, and TCRdb holds only the in-frame ones, with some missing. The table includes just over 95,000 clones, around 80% detected once. Material: blood, obtained before dendritic cell vaccination. The origin of this receptor is a human donor with glioblastoma.

The CDR3 bases are TGCGCCAGCAGCTTATTTGGACAGGGGGGCACTGAAGCTTTCTTT. This codes for CASSLFGQGGTEAFF. The rearrangement uses TRBV5-1 and TRBJ1-1; TRBD1 matches at 10 bases. Germline V lookup: CDR1 SGHRS, CDR2 YFSETQ. The CDR3 loop spans 15 amino acids. The V and J ends lost 2 bases and 4 bases, in that order; junction bases with no gene match: 5. The variable domain in full, completed from reference TRBV5-1 and TRBJ1-1, reads KAGVTQTPRYLIKTRGQQVTLSCSPISGHRSVSWYQQTPGQGLQFLFEYFSETQRNKGNFPGRFSGRQFSNSRSEMNVSTLELGDSALYLCASSLFGQGGTEAFFGQGTRLTVV.